Listed below are T cell receptor beta chains from one sample, sequenced in a study of early T cells in non-severe SARS-CoV-2 infection. A single record per CDR3 protein comes from TCRdb applying MiXCR to the 5' RACE reads. The table has more than 50,000 distinct CDR3 sequences, roughly 12% seen once. The sequencing used whole blood, collected at baseline. Every receptor here comes from an adult who was a healthcare worker with PCR-confirmed SARS-CoV-2 infection or an uninfected control (not recorded which). Both conserved end residues are part of each CDR3. The D gene is left open where the match is weak. Rows give clone size only sometimes, using once, few, many, or a class for an expanded clone.

clone_size,d_call,j_call,v_call,cdr3_aa,cdr3_nt
NA,TRBD2,TRBJ2-3,TRBV6-1,CASGRASSGSWNTQYF,TGTGCCAGCGGAAGGGCTTCTAGCGGGAGTTGGAATACGCAGTATTTT
many,NA,TRBJ2-7,TRBV12-3/TRBV12-4,CASSFEVSYEQYF,TGTGCCAGCAGTTTCGAAGTGTCCTACGAGCAGTACTTC
many,NA,TRBJ2-7,TRBV7-6,CASSLGGYRVGEQYF,TGTGCCAGCAGCTTAGGAGGGTACAGAGTTGGGGAGCAGTACTTC
NA,NA,TRBJ2-3,TRBV7-9,CASSFSDADTQYF,TGTGCCAGCAGCTTCTCGGACGCAGATACGCAGTATTTT
NA,TRBD2,TRBJ2-1,TRBV6-6,CASSYYTGGPNNEQFF,TGTGCCAGCAGTTACTATACGGGAGGGCCTAACAATGAGCAGTTCTTC
NA,NA,TRBJ1-1,TRBV6-2/TRBV6-3,CASGRGFTENTEAFF,TGTGCCAGCGGAAGGGGTTTTACCGAAAACACTGAAGCTTTCTTT
NA,NA,TRBJ2-7,TRBV10-3,CAITEQGYEQYF,TGTGCCATCACCGAACAGGGTTACGAGCAGTACTTC
NA,TRBD2,TRBJ2-1,TRBV27,CASRGLAGGYEQFF,TGTGCCAGCAGAGGACTAGCGGGAGGTTACGAGCAGTTCTTC
NA,TRBD2,TRBJ2-1,TRBV4-3,CASSQGTSDYNEQFF,TGCGCCAGCAGCCAAGGGACTAGCGACTACAATGAGCAGTTCTTC
many,NA,TRBJ2-7,TRBV6-2/TRBV6-3,CASVSGRLGSEQYF,TGTGCCAGCGTCTCGGGGCGCCTTGGGTCCGAGCAGTACTTC
few,TRBD1,TRBJ2-4,TRBV6-2/TRBV6-3,CASSLGTGGPNIQYF,TGTGCCAGCAGTCTAGGTACAGGGGGACCAAACATTCAGTACTTC
NA,NA,TRBJ2-7,TRBV20-1,CSARETPVIHEQYF,TGCAGTGCTAGAGAGACACCGGTCATCCACGAGCAGTACTTC
few,TRBD1,TRBJ1-2,TRBV12-3/TRBV12-4,CASSSQGALGGYTF,TGTGCCAGCAGTTCCCAGGGGGCGTTGGGTGGCTACACCTTC
few,NA,TRBJ1-2,TRBV19,CASSTLDFRSGYTF,TGTGCCAGTAGTACCCTTGATTTTAGAAGTGGCTACACCTTC
few,TRBD1,TRBJ2-1,TRBV10-3,CAIGKQGAENEQFF,TGTGCCATCGGAAAACAGGGGGCTGAGAATGAGCAGTTCTTC
NA,TRBD2,TRBJ2-5,TRBV10-2,CASSEWGLVSKETQYF,TGCGCCAGCAGTGAGTGGGGACTAGTAAGCAAAGAGACCCAGTACTTC
NA,NA,TRBJ2-7,TRBV6-6,CASSYNQPGYEQYF,TGTGCCAGCAGTTATAACCAGCCGGGATATGAGCAGTACTTC
NA,TRBD2,TRBJ2-1,TRBV7-2,CASSAAGTSGEQFF,TGTGCCAGCAGCGCCGCCGGGACTAGCGGTGAGCAGTTCTTC
few,TRBD2,TRBJ2-3,TRBV5-4,CASSLIAGGPDTQYF,TGTGCCAGCAGCTTAATAGCGGGAGGGCCTGATACGCAGTATTTT
few,NA,TRBJ1-1,TRBV12-3/TRBV12-4,CASSSFGTEAFF,TGTGCCAGCAGTTCCTTTGGGACTGAAGCTTTCTTT